Here is one TCR beta chain with its context. This entry belongs to a study of cytomegalovirus exposure and HLA in healthy donors. The PCR was carried out with 60 Vbeta primers and 13 Jbeta primers. The table came from immunoSEQ multiplex PCR; TCRdb's copy has only in-frame clones and leaves some out. The sample yields 190,000 or so clones, 75% to 85% seen once. J was trimmed by 8 bases and V by 5 bases; bases with no gene match: 5. Germline V CDR1 and CDR2: SNHLY, FYNNEI. The CDR3 length is 14 residues. The material sequenced was PBMCs. This TCR was sampled from a male donor in good health and CMV-seropositive. V usage is TRBV2 and J usage is TRBJ2-1; 11 nucleotides line up with TRBD2. The CDR3: CASSLLAGGYEQFF. The CDR3 nucleotides read TGTGCCAGCAGTCTATTAGCGGGAGGGTATGAGCAGTTCTTC.